A selection of T cell receptor beta chains follows, all from one sample in a study of blood T cell repertoires in COVID-19. Method: immunoSEQ multiplex PCR; TCRdb's copy keeps in-frame clones and lacks some. Among around 270,000 clones listed, around nine tenths were seen once. Sequencing was carried out using PBMCs or T cells enriched from blood (not recorded which). The source of these receptors is a middle-aged woman who had been exposed to COVID-19. Both conserved end residues are trimmed from each CDR3.

v_gene: TRBV7-9
len: 12
CDR3aa: ASSPDRDGNTIY

v_gene: TRBV19
len: 10
CDR3aa: ASSNYDTEAF

v_gene: TRBV11-2
len: 16
CDR3aa: ASSLGIAGAVRTGELF

v_gene: TRBV5-1
len: 12
CDR3aa: ASPSGGLSTEAF

v_gene: TRBV9
len: 11
CDR3aa: ASSVEGGGEAF

v_gene: TRBV19
len: 13
CDR3aa: ASSIVGLSNQPQH

v_gene: TRBV5-1
len: 19
CDR3aa: ASTYSGRGLAGGTVYNEQF

v_gene: TRBV5-1
len: 11
CDR3aa: ASSLQGYTEAF

v_gene: TRBV7-9
len: 11
CDR3aa: ASSLGTSGREF

v_gene: TRBV19
len: 13
CDR3aa: ASKRDNYSNQPQH

v_gene: TRBV12-3/TRBV12-4
len: 11
CDR3aa: ANSPTSGNEQF

v_gene: TRBV5-1
len: 12
CDR3aa: ASSLEQGVTEAF

v_gene: TRBV20-1
len: 12
CDR3aa: SASLRRGSYEQY

v_gene: TRBV2
len: 12
CDR3aa: ASKAGENTGELF

v_gene: TRBV6-5
len: 12
CDR3aa: ASRSGLAGNEQF

v_gene: TRBV10-3
len: 13
CDR3aa: AITRDRGIQETQY